The 25 T cell receptor beta chains below all came from one sample that was sequenced in a study of T cell responses to AZD1222 COVID-19 vaccine. The table came from immunoSEQ multiplex PCR; TCRdb's copy has only in-frame clones and leaves some out. The sample includes some 180,000 clones, around nine tenths seen only once; the top ten take about 1.9%. The sample here was peripheral blood, taken 28 days after the second AZD1222 dose. These receptors originate from an adult who received the AZD1222 COVID-19 vaccine.

The J gene is TRBJ2-3, the V gene TRBV7-6, with D unclear. Germline V gene sequence: CDR1 SGHVS, CDR2 FNYEAQ. The CDR3 is made up of 13 amino acids. Trimming removed 5 bases at V and 5 bases at J, with 11 bases between. The CDR3 loop is CASSTQLIDTQYF. CDR3 nucleotides: TGTGCCAGCAGCACACAGCTGATAGATACGCAGTATTTT.

This clone is a singleton in its sample. The chain is built from TRBV30 and TRBJ1-5; D gene uncertain. Germline lookup yields CDR1 GTSNPN and CDR2 SVGIG (reference sequence). The CDR3 covers 13 residues. V gave up 5 bases and J gave up 2 bases, with 10 bases separating them. The CDR3 nucleotides are TGTGCCTGGGACCGGGGTGGCAATCAGCCCCAGCATTTT. Translated, it gives CAWDRGGNQPQHF. Based on the CDR3 plus reference TRBV30 and TRBJ1-5, the full variable domain is SQTIHQWPATLVQPVGSPLSLECTVEGTSNPNLYWYRQAAGRGLQLLFYSVGIGQISSEVPQNLSASRPQDRQFILSSKKLLLSDSGFYLCAWDRGGNQPQHFGDGTRLSIL.

The chain uses TRBV5-1 and TRBJ2-3, with D tentatively TRBD2 (6 bases). Germline-derived CDR1 and CDR2 are SGHRS and YFSETQ. The CDR3 has 14 residues. Trimming removed 0 bases from V and 3 bases from J, with 8 bases in between. CDR3 in amino acids: CASSLASATDTQYF. The CDR3 nucleotides are TGCGCCAGCAGCTTGGCTAGCGCAACAGATACGCAGTATTTT.

The V and J genes are TRBV19 and TRBJ1-5; TRBD1 aligns across 8 bases. This CDR3 has 14 amino acids. CDR1 and CDR2 (germline): LNHDA, SQIVND (reference sequence). Trimming took 7 bases from V and 7 from J; bases not matched to a gene: 9. CDR3 sequence reads: CASTLQGGRQPQHF. The DNA of the CDR3 is TGTGCCAGTACCCTACAGGGGGGCAGGCAGCCCCAGCATTTT. The full variable domain, rest sourced from reference TRBV19 and TRBJ1-5, is DGGITQSPKYLFRKEGQNVTLSCEQNLNHDAMYWYRQDPGQGLRLIYYSQIVNDFQKGDIAEGYSVSREKKESFPLTVTSAQKNPTAFYLCASTLQGGRQPQHFGDGTRLSIL.

The CDR3 reads CASSPGTLTSTDTQYF. CDR3 in DNA: TGTGCCAGTAGTCCCGGGACCCTGACTAGCACAGATACGCAGTATTTT. The chain recombines TRBV19 with TRBJ2-3; either TRBD1 or TRBD2 may fit D (5 bases each). This CDR3 contains 16 residues. Trimming took off 5 bases at V and 0 bases at J, with 15 bases between the two ends. CDR1 is LNHDA and CDR2 is SQIVND in the germline V gene (reference sequence).

The chain employs TRBV5-5 and TRBJ1-1; 7 bases map to TRBD1. V shed 3 bases and J 3 bases; nucleotides not matched to a gene: 2. The germline V gene encodes CDR1 SGHKS and CDR2 YYEKEE (reference sequence). The CDR3 has 13 residues. The CDR3 is CASSSQGDTEAFF. The CDR3 DNA is TGTGCCAGCAGCTCTCAGGGGGACACTGAAGCTTTCTTT.

The CDR3 loop reads CASSISAGYEQYF. CDR3 DNA sequence: TGTGCCAGTAGTATTTCGGCCGGTTACGAGCAGTACTTC. The chain carries TRBV19 and TRBJ2-7, with unresolved D. Germline V gene data show CDR1 as LNHDA and CDR2 as SQIVND (reference sequence). CDR3 length: 13 residues. Trimming took off 3 bases at V and 4 bases at J, with 10 bases between the two ends. Drawing the rest from reference TRBV19 and TRBJ2-7, the complete variable domain is DGGITQSPKYLFRKEGQNVTLSCEQNLNHDAMYWYRQDPGQGLRLIYYSQIVNDFQKGDIAEGYSVSREKKESFPLTVTSAQKNPTAFYLCASSISAGYEQYFGPGTRLTVT.

This chain connects TRBV7-9 to TRBJ1-6; TRBD1 agrees at 9 bases. The CDR3 consists of 16 residues. With 5 bases clipped from V and 8 bases from J, the junction kept 10 bases outside the gene matches. Germline loops: CDR1 SEHNR, CDR2 FQNEAQ (reference sequence). The CDR3 loop is CASSPEGQGAHSPLHF. The CDR3 DNA sequence: TGTGCCAGCAGCCCTGAGGGACAGGGAGCGCATTCACCCCTCCACTTT.

The chain links TRBV7-8 to TRBJ2-1, with D tentatively TRBD1 (6 bases). From germline, CDR1 is SGHVS and CDR2 FQNEAQ. The CDR3 extends over 15 amino acids. V lost 6 bases and J 0 bases, leaving 12 bases between the germline ends. CDR3 sequence reads: CASSPTGASYNEQFF. In nucleotides, the CDR3 is TGTGCCAGCAGTCCGACAGGAGCCTCCTACAATGAGCAGTTCTTC.

In this sample, this clone turned up once. V and J are TRBV10-3 and TRBJ1-5, with 8 nucleotides matching TRBD1. CDR1 ENHRY and CDR2 SYGVKD come from the germline V gene. The J segment lost 5 bases and the V segment lost 5 bases, leaving 11 bases of the junction unmatched. The CDR3 has 16 residues. This CDR3 is CAISLTYDRGDQPQHF. DNA of the CDR3: TGTGCCATCAGTCTCACCTATGACAGGGGAGATCAGCCCCAGCATTTT.

The rearrangement uses TRBV24-1 and TRBJ1-2; D is perhaps TRBD1 (6 bases). The CDR3 spans 15 residues. Looked up from germline, CDR1 is KGHDR and CDR2 is SFDVKD. Trimming took 7 bases from V and 8 from J, leaving 22 bases between them. The CDR3 DNA is TGTGCCACCAGCTACGGACAGAAAAGGTCTGAGGGCTACACCTTC. This gives the protein CATSYGQKRSEGYTF.

The chain employs TRBV5-1 and TRBJ1-3, with 8 positions matching TRBD1. The CDR3 is 14 amino acids. Germline CDR1 and CDR2: SGHRS and YFSETQ. Germline trimming cut 4 bases from V and 4 bases from J; bases unmatched to any gene: 4. This CDR3 is CASSPGQEGNTIYF. The CDR3 nucleotides are TGCGCCAGCAGCCCGGGACAGGAGGGAAACACCATATATTTT.

This chain connects TRBV15 to TRBJ2-7; unclear D gene. The germline V gene encodes CDR1 LNHNV and CDR2 YYDKDF (reference sequence). V lost 4 bases to trimming and J lost 6 bases, with 19 bases between them. CDR3 length: 15 residues. The CDR3 region is CATSNRYTETGEQYF. In DNA form, the CDR3 reads TGTGCCACCAGCAACCGTTACACGGAGACGGGCGAGCAGTACTTC.

V usage is TRBV24-1 and J usage is TRBJ1-5, with D perhaps TRBD1 (6 bases). V was pared by 4 bases and J by 2 bases, with 11 bases between. Looked up from germline, CDR1 is KGHDR and CDR2 is SFDVKD. CDR3 length: 15 residues. The CDR3 nucleotides are TGTGCCACCAGTGACGCCCCAGGGGGCAATCAGCCCCAGCATTTT. It is translated as CATSDAPGGNQPQHF.

This chain links TRBV9 with TRBJ2-5, with a tentative D call TRBD1 (6 bases). V lost 4 bases and J lost 0, with 16 bases in between. This CDR3 has 16 amino acids. The germline V gene encodes CDR1 SGDLS and CDR2 YYNGEE. The DNA of the CDR3 is TGTGCCAGCAGCACCACCGGACAGTCCGACCAAGAGACCCAGTACTTC. Residues: CASSTTGQSDQETQYF.

The V and J genes are TRBV6-5 and TRBJ1-1; possible D gene TRBD1, 5 bases. This CDR3 has 15 residues. The V and J ends lost 7 bases and 5 bases respectively, with 20 bases between them. Germline CDR1 MNHEY, CDR2 SVGAGI. The CDR3 DNA follows: TGTGCCAGCACCTATGGGAAGCAGGGAGGTACTGAAGCTTTCTTT. It specifies CASTYGKQGGTEAFF.

This clone was seen a single time. This chain links TRBV18 with TRBJ1-3; 10 nucleotides match TRBD1. Trimming cost V 2 bases and J 4 bases; bases outside gene matches: 5. The germline CDR1 and CDR2 sequences are KGHSH and LQKENI. The CDR3 covers 16 residues. In nucleotides, the CDR3 is TGTGCCAGCTCACCAGGCGACAGGGGGCCAGGAAACACCATATATTTT. Residues: CASSPGDRGPGNTIYF. Complete variable domain (other parts from reference TRBV18 and TRBJ1-3): NAGVMQNPRHLVRRRGQEARLRCSPMKGHSHVYWYRQLPEEGLKFMVYLQKENIIDESGMPKERFSAEFPKEGPSILRIQQVVRGDSAAYFCASSPGDRGPGNTIYFGEGSWLTVV.

The J gene is TRBJ1-1, the V gene TRBV9; no firm D call. The CDR3 length is 15 residues. Trimming removed 4 bases at V and 11 bases at J, with 24 bases between. Looked up from germline, CDR1 is SGDLS and CDR2 is YYNGEE. The CDR3, as DNA: TGTGCCAGCAGCCCCTTAGTCGATGAAGGAGGGTTCGCTTTCTTT. Its translation: CASSPLVDEGGFAFF.

The J gene is TRBJ2-7, the V gene TRBV15, with 7 bases aligning to TRBD2. Germline V gene lookup returns CDR1 LNHNV and CDR2 YYDKDF (reference sequence). The CDR3 consists of 15 residues. V shed 3 bases and J 2 bases; nucleotides not matched to a gene: 7. The CDR3 here is CATSRGGTATYEQYF. CDR3 sequence (DNA): TGTGCCACCAGCAGGGGGGGGACGGCGACCTACGAGCAGTACTTC.

The J gene is TRBJ1-6, the V gene TRBV4-1; 11 nucleotides agree with TRBD1. V was pared by 1 base and J by 9 bases, with 5 bases of the junction left unmatched. Germline loops: CDR1 MGHRA, CDR2 YSYEKL. The CDR3 spans 16 residues. The CDR3 DNA reads as TGCGCCAGCAGCCAAGCTCGGGGGACAGGGGGTTCACCCCTCCACTTT. Translation: CASSQARGTGGSPLHF.

This chain connects TRBV4-3 to TRBJ1-5; D unclear. Germline lookup yields CDR1 LGHNA and CDR2 YSLEER. V was trimmed by 4 bases and J by 4 bases, leaving 14 bases between them. This CDR3 spans 15 amino acids. CDR3 sequence reads: CASSLNPTGNQPQHF. The CDR3 bases are TGCGCCAGCAGCCTAAACCCGACGGGAAATCAGCCCCAGCATTTT.

CDR3 region: CASSIQNTGTNGNTIYF. The CDR3 region has the DNA TGTGCCAGTAGTATACAGAACACCGGGACGAATGGAAACACCATATATTTT. The chain has TRBV19 and TRBJ1-3, with TRBD1 as a possible D gene (5 bases). This CDR3 is built from 17 residues. Germline V gene data show CDR1 as LNHDA and CDR2 as SQIVND (reference sequence). Between the trimmed V and J ends, which lost 2 bases and 3 bases, there was a span of 17 bases.

The rearrangement links TRBV6-1 to TRBJ2-3; D gene ambiguous. Germline CDR1 reads MNHNS; CDR2 reads SASEGT. Deletions cut 1 base from V and 4 bases from J, with 6 bases between. This CDR3 has 13 residues. The CDR3 spells CASSEDFADTQYF. CDR3 bases: TGTGCCAGCAGTGAAGACTTTGCAGATACGCAGTATTTT.

CDR3 sequence (DNA): TGCGCCAGCAGCCACCCCCCGATGGGGAGCAATCAGCCCCAGCATTTT. This encodes CASSHPPMGSNQPQHF. The chain combines TRBV4-1 with TRBJ1-5; D is unclear. Per the germline V gene, CDR1 is MGHRA and CDR2 is YSYEKL. CDR3 size: 16 residues. V lost 3 bases and J 1 base, leaving 13 bases between the germline ends.

Here the CDR3 reads CASSWGQGATDTQYF. DNA of the CDR3: TGCGCCAGCAGCTGGGGACAGGGTGCCACAGATACGCAGTATTTT. This chain connects TRBV5-1 to TRBJ2-3, with 9 bases identical to TRBD1. The CDR3 contains 15 residues. J was trimmed by 2 bases and V by 3 bases; bases with no gene match: 4. Germline V CDR1 and CDR2: SGHRS, YFSETQ. The whole variable domain, filled in from reference TRBV5-1 and TRBJ2-3, reads KAGVTQTPRYLIKTRGQQVTLSCSPISGHRSVSWYQQTPGQGLQFLFEYFSETQRNKGNFPGRFSGRQFSNSRSEMNVSTLELGDSALYLCASSWGQGATDTQYFGPGTRLTVL.